This TCR beta chain was captured by sequencing in a study of T cell changes during pregnancy in multiple sclerosis. The protocol was immunoSEQ multiplex PCR, while the TCRdb copy is restricted to in-frame clones and leaves out a portion. The sample lists roughly 41,000 clones; about 95% were seen once. The CDR3 has 16 amino acids. Germline V gives CDR1 SGHRS, CDR2 YFSETQ. V lost 0 bases to trimming and J lost 1 base, with 14 bases between them. The sequence came from a female donor with multiple sclerosis, enrolled in a pregnancy study. The chain combines TRBV5-1 with TRBJ2-7, with a weak D call TRBD2 (6 bases). The sample consisted of peripheral blood, taken in the third trimester of pregnancy. The CDR3, as DNA: TGCGCCAGCAGCTTGGATCCTTCGACTAGTTCCTACGAGCAGTACTTC. Protein product: CASSLDPSTSSYEQYF.